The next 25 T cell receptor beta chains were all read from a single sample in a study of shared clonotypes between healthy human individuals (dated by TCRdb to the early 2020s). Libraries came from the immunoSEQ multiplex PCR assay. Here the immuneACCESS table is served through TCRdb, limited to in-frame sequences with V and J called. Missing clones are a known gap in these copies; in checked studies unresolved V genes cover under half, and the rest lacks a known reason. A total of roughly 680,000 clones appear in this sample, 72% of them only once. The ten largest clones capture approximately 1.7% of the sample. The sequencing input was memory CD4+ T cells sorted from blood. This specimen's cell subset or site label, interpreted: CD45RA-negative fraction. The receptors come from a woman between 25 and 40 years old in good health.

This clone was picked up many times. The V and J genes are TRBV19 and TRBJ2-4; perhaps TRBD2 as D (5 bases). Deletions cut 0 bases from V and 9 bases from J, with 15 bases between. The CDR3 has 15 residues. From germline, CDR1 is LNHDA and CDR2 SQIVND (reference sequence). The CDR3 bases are TGTGCCAGTAGTATAGATCCCCGGCAGCGGAGCATTCAGTACTTC. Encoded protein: CASSIDPRQRSIQYF.

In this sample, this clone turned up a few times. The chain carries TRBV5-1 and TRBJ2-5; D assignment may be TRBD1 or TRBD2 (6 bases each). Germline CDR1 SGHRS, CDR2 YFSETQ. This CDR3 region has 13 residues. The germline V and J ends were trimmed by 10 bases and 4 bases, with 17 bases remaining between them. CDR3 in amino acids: CASQEGDGETQYF. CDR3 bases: TGCGCCTCCCAGGAGGGGGACGGAGAGACCCAGTACTTC.

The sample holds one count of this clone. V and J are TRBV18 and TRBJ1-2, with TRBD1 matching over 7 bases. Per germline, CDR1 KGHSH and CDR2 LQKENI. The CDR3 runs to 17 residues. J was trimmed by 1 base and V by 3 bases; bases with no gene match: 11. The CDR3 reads CASSPPKKGQLNYGYTF. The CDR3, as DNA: TGTGCCAGCTCACCCCCAAAAAAGGGACAGCTTAACTATGGCTACACCTTC.

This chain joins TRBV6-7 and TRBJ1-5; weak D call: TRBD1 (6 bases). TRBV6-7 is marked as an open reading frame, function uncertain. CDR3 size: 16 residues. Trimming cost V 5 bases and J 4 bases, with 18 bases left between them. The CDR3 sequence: CASSKRVWTENQPQHF. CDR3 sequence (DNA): TGTGCCAGCAGTAAGCGTGTGTGGACAGAAAATCAGCCCCAGCATTTT.

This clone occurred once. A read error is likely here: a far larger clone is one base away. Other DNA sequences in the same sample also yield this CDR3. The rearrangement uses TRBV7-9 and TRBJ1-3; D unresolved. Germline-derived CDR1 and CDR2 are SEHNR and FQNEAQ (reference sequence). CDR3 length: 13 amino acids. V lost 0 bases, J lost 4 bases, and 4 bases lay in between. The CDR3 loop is CASSLAEGNTIYF. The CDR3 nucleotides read TGTGCCAGCAGCTTAGCGGAAGGAAACACCATATATTTT.

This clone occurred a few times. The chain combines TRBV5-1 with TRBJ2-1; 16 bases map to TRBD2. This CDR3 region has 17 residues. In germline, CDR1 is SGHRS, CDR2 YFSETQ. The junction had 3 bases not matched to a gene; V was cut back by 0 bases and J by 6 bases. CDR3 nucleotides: TGCGCCAGCAGCTTGGGGGGACTAGCGGGAGGGATCAATGAGCAGTTCTTC. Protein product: CASSLGGLAGGINEQFF. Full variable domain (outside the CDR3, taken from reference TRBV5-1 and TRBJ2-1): KAGVTQTPRYLIKTRGQQVTLSCSPISGHRSVSWYQQTPGQGLQFLFEYFSETQRNKGNFPGRFSGRQFSNSRSEMNVSTLELGDSALYLCASSLGGLAGGINEQFFGPGTRLTVL.

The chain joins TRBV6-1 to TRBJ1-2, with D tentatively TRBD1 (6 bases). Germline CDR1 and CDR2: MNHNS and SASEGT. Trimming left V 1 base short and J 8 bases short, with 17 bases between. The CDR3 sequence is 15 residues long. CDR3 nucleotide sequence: TGTGCCAGCAGTGAAGGACGACAGGCTCCTGGGGGCTACACCTTC. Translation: CASSEGRQAPGGYTF.

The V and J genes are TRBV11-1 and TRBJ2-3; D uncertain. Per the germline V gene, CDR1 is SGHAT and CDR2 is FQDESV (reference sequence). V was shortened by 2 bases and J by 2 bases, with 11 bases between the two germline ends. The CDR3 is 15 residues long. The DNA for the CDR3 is TGTGCCAGCAGCTTACCTGGAGCGAACACAGATACGCAGTATTTT. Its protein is CASSLPGANTDTQYF.

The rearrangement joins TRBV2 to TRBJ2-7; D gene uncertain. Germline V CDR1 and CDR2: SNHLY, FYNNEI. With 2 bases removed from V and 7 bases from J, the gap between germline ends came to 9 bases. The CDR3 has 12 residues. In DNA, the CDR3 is TGTGCCAGCAGTGAAAACGTATTTGAGCAGTACTTC. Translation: CASSENVFEQYF.

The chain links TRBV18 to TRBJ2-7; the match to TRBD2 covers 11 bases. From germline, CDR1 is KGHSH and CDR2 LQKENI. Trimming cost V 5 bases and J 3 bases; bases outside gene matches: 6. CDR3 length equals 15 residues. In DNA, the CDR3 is TGTGCCAGCTCATTTACTAGCGGGAGTATCTACGAGCAGTACTTC. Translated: CASSFTSGSIYEQYF.

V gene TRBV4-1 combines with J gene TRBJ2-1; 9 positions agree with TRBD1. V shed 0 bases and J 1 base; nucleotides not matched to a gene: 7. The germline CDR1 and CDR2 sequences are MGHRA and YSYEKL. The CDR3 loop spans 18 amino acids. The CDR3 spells CASSQDNRGPLSYNEQFF. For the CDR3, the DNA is TGCGCCAGCAGCCAAGACAACAGGGGGCCCCTTTCCTACAATGAGCAGTTCTTC.

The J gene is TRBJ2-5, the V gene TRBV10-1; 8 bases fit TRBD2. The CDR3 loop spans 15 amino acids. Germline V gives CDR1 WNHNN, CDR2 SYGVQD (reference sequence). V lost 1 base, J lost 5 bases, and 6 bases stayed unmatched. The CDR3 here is CASSEWLAGGETQYF. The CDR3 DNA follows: TGCGCCAGCAGTGAGTGGCTAGCGGGCGGGGAGACCCAGTACTTC.

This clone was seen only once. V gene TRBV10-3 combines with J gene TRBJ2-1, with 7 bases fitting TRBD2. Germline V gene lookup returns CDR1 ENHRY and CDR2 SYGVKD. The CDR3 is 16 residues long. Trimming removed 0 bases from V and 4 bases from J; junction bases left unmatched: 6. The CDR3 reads CAISESGRGAYNEQFF. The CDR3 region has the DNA TGTGCCATCAGTGAGTCAGGGAGGGGTGCTTACAATGAGCAGTTCTTC.

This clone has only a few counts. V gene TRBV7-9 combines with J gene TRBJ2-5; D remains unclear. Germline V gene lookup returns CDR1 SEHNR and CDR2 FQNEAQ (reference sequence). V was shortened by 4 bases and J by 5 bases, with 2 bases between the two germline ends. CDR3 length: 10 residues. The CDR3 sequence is CASSSETQYF. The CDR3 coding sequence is TGTGCCAGCAGCTCTGAGACCCAGTACTTC.

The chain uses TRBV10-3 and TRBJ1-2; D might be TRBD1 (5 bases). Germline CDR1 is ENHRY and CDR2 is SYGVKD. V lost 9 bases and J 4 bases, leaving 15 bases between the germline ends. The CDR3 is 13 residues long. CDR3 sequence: CAIGTQASYGYTF. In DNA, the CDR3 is TGTGCCATAGGAACACAGGCCAGCTATGGCTACACCTTC.

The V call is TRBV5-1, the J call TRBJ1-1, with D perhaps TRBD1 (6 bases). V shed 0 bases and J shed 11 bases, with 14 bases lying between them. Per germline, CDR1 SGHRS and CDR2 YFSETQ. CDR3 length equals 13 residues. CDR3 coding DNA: TGCGCCAGCAGCTTGGGTGGGGGCGAGACGGCTTTCTTT. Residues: CASSLGGGETAFF. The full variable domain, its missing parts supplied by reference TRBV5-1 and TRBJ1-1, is KAGVTQTPRYLIKTRGQQVTLSCSPISGHRSVSWYQQTPGQGLQFLFEYFSETQRNKGNFPGRFSGRQFSNSRSEMNVSTLELGDSALYLCASSLGGGETAFFGQGTRLTVV.

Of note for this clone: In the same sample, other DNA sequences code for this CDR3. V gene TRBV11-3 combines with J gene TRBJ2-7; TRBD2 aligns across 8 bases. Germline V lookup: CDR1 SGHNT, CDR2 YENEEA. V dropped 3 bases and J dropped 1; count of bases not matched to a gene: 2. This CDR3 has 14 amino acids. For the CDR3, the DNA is TGTGCCAGCAGCTTGAGCGGGAGTTCCTACGAGCAGTACTTC. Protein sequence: CASSLSGSSYEQYF.

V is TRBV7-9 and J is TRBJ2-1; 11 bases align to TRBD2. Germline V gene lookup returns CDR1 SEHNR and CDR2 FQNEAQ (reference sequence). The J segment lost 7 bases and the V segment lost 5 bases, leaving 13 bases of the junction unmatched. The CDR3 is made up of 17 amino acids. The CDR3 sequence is CASSPDKGLAGRNEQFF. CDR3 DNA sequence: TGTGCCAGCAGCCCAGACAAAGGACTAGCGGGTCGGAATGAGCAGTTCTTC.

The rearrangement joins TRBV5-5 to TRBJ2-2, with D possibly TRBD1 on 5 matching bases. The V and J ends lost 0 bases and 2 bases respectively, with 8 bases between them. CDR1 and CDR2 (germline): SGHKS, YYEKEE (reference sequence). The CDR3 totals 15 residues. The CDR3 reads CASSLVGHNTGELFF. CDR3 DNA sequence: TGTGCCAGCAGCTTGGTAGGACACAACACCGGGGAGCTGTTTTTT. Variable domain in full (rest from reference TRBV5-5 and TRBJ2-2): DAGVTQSPTHLIKTRGQQVTLRCSPISGHKSVSWYQQVLGQGPQFIFQYYEKEERGRGNFPDRFSARQFPNYSSELNVNALLLGDSALYLCASSLVGHNTGELFFGEGSRLTVL.

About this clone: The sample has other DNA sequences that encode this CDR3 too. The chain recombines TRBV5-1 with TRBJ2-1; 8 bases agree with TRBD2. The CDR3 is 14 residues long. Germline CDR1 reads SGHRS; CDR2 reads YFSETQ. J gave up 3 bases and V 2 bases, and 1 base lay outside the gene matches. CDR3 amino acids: CASSLAGDYNEQFF. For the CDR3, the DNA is TGCGCCAGCAGCTTAGCGGGGGACTACAATGAGCAGTTCTTC.

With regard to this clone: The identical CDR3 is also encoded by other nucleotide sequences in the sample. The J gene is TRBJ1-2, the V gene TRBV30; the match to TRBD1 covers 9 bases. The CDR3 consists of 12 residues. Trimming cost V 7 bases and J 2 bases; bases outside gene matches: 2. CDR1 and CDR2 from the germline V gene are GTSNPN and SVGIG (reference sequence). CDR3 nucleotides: TGTGCCTTTACAGGGGGCAACTATGGCTACACCTTC. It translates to CAFTGGNYGYTF.

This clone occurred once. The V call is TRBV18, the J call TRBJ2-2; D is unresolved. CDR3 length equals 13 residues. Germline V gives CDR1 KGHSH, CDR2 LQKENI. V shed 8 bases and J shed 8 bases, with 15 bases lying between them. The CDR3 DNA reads TGTGCCAGCAGCCTTGGTCGTAGTGGGGAGCTGTTTTTT. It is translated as CASSLGRSGELFF.

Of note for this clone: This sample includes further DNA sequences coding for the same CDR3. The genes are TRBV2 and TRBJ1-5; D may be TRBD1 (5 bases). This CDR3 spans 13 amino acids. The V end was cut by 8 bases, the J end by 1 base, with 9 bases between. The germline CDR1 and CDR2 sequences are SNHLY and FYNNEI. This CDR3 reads CASRDYSNQPQHF. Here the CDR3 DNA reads TGTGCCAGCCGGGACTACAGCAATCAGCCCCAGCATTTT.

The CDR3 spells CASSLEVKGVAFF. The CDR3 DNA reads as TGCGCCAGCAGCTTGGAGGTCAAAGGAGTAGCTTTCTTT. The V and J genes are TRBV5-1 and TRBJ1-1, with D unclear. V lost 0 bases, J lost 10 bases, and 13 bases lay in between. The CDR3 has 13 amino acids. Germline lookup yields CDR1 SGHRS and CDR2 YFSETQ.

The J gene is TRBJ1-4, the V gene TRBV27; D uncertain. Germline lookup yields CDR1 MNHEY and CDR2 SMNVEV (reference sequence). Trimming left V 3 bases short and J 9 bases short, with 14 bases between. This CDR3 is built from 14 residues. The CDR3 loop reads CASSLGWADKKLFF. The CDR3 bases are TGTGCCAGCAGTTTGGGTTGGGCGGATAAAAAACTGTTTTTT.